A single sample gave rise to the 5 T cell receptor beta chains below, sequenced in a study of T cell responses to AZD1222 COVID-19 vaccine. Sequencing was performed with immunoSEQ multiplex PCR; in TCRdb, only in-frame clones are kept and a portion is missing. The sample lists about 180,000 clones, approximately 88% occurring once. This specimen was peripheral blood, taken on day 0 of AZD1222 vaccination. The receptors were sampled from an adult in good health.

This clone appeared a single time. The V and J genes are TRBV27 and TRBJ2-2; D uncertain. Germline loops: CDR1 MNHEY, CDR2 SMNVEV (reference sequence). Between the trimmed V and J ends, which lost 4 bases and 3 bases, there was a span of 3 bases. The CDR3 runs to 12 residues. The CDR3 loop is CASSSDTGELFF. As DNA, the CDR3 is TGTGCCAGCAGTTCCGACACCGGGGAGCTGTTTTTT.

The chain uses TRBV19 and TRBJ1-5, with D perhaps TRBD1 (5 bases). Germline V gene data show CDR1 as LNHDA and CDR2 as SQIVND (reference sequence). CDR3 length equals 18 residues. V gave up 2 bases and J gave up 3 bases, with 20 bases separating them. The CDR3 protein is CASSIWATNRLLNQPQHF. CDR3 in DNA: TGTGCCAGTAGTATATGGGCAACTAACAGGCTACTCAATCAGCCCCAGCATTTT.

This clone was counted once. J is TRBJ2-6 and V is TRBV28; 7 bases fit TRBD1. The J segment lost 1 base and the V segment lost 4 bases, leaving 1 base of the junction unmatched. Germline-derived CDR1 and CDR2 are MDHEN and SYDVKM. This CDR3 region has 15 residues. The DNA for the CDR3 is TGTGCCAGCAGTTCGACAGGGTCTGGGGCCAACGTCCTGACTTTC. Its translation is CASSSTGSGANVLTF. Together with reference TRBV28 and TRBJ2-6, the CDR3 gives the full variable domain: DVKVTQSSRYLVKRTGEKVFLECVQDMDHENMFWYRQDPGLGLRLIYFSYDVKMKEKGDIPEGYSVSREKKERFSLILESASTNQTSMYLCASSSTGSGANVLTFGAGSRLTVL.

J is TRBJ2-3 and V is TRBV2; D unclear. The germline V gene encodes CDR1 SNHLY and CDR2 FYNNEI. The CDR3 has 16 amino acids. V lost 0 bases, J lost 1 base, and 11 bases lay in between. CDR3 residues: CASSEAPIRGTDTQYF. The CDR3 bases are TGTGCCAGCAGTGAAGCGCCGATTCGCGGCACAGATACGCAGTATTTT.

Points on this clone: Other DNA variants within this sample encode the same CDR3. V gene TRBV29-1 combines with J gene TRBJ2-7, with 10 positions matching TRBD2. Unmatched junction bases numbered 3, after V lost 4 bases and J lost 6 bases. Looked up from germline, CDR1 is SQVTM and CDR2 is ANQGSEA. The CDR3 runs 12 residues. CDR3 protein: CSVGTSGSEQYF. In DNA, the CDR3 is TGCAGCGTTGGGACTAGCGGCAGCGAGCAGTACTTC.